The next 32 T cell receptor beta chains were all read from a single sample in a study of patients and donors after allogeneic stem cell transplantation. A single record per CDR3 protein comes from TCRdb applying MiXCR to the RT-PCR reads. Of roughly 960,000 distinct CDR3 sequences listed, approximately 19% are singletons. Sequenced input: blood, either unsorted or a sorted T cell fraction (not recorded which). Receptors originate from a human donor who was either an allogeneic HSCT recipient or a stem cell or donor lymphocyte infusion donor (not recorded which). It is not recorded whose cells these are; they may come from a transplant donor.

In its sample, this clonotype was seen a few times. This chain connects TRBV29-1 to TRBJ2-1; 9 bases are shared with TRBD2. The CDR3 extends over 13 amino acids. Germline loops: CDR1 SQVTM, CDR2 ANQGSEA. V was pared by 2 bases and J by 6 bases, with 2 bases of the junction left unmatched. CDR3 loop: CSVEWREGNEQFF. The CDR3 coding sequence is TGCAGCGTTGAATGGCGGGAGGGCAATGAGCAGTTCTTC.

This clonotype was seen at least ten times. The chain is built from TRBV5-1 and TRBJ2-2; perhaps TRBD1 as D (6 bases). Germline V lookup: CDR1 SGHRS, CDR2 YFSETQ. The CDR3 totals 16 residues. Trimming left V 1 base short and J 1 base short, with 11 bases between. The CDR3 is CASSLTGRVNTGELFF. The CDR3 DNA follows: TGCGCCAGCAGCTTGACAGGGCGTGTGAACACCGGGGAGCTGTTTTTT.

V and J are TRBV15 and TRBJ1-5, with D unclear. This CDR3 is built from 13 residues. Between the trimmed V and J ends, which lost 1 base and 9 bases, there was a span of 10 bases. The germline V gene has CDR1 LNHNV and CDR2 YYDKDF (reference sequence). Here the CDR3 reads CATSRGAFSPQHF. The CDR3 DNA reads as TGTGCCACCAGCAGAGGTGCCTTCTCGCCCCAGCATTTT.

The rearrangement uses TRBV24-1 and TRBJ1-2, with TRBD1 matching 8 bases. Looked up from germline, CDR1 is KGHDR and CDR2 is SFDVKD. V gave up 2 bases and J gave up 2 bases; unmatched junction bases: 6. The CDR3 contains 16 residues. The CDR3 spells CATSDSRDRRNYGYTF. The DNA for the CDR3 is TGTGCCACCAGTGATTCACGGGACAGGCGAAACTATGGCTACACCTTC.

This clonotype was seen only a few times. V is TRBV14 and J is TRBJ2-3, with TRBD2 as a possible D gene (5 bases). Per the germline V gene, CDR1 is SGHDN and CDR2 is FVKESK. Trimming pared 1 base from V and 1 base from J, leaving 9 bases between. The CDR3 contains 15 residues. The CDR3 loop is CASSQGLYRTDTQYF. The CDR3 DNA reads TGTGCCAGCAGCCAAGGACTATACCGCACAGATACGCAGTATTTT.

V is TRBV20-1 and J is TRBJ1-5; D is possibly TRBD1 (6 bases). There are 14 residues in the CDR3. CDR1 DFQATT and CDR2 SNEGSKA come from the germline V gene (reference sequence). V lost 2 bases and J lost 6, with 14 bases in between. CDR3 in amino acids: CSARPQGLGQPQHF. The CDR3 DNA reads as TGCAGTGCTAGACCGCAGGGGTTAGGTCAGCCCCAGCATTTT.

This clonotype showed up many times. V and J are TRBV5-1 and TRBJ1-2; the D is unclear. CDR1 SGHRS and CDR2 YFSETQ come from the germline V gene. The CDR3 contains 13 residues. The germline V and J ends were trimmed by 0 bases and 8 bases, with 11 bases remaining between them. As DNA, the CDR3 is TGCGCCAGCAGCTTGGACAGCGACCGAGGCTACACCTTC. This gives the protein CASSLDSDRGYTF.

The chain has TRBV11-3 and TRBJ1-2; possible D gene TRBD1, 6 bases. V lost 2 bases to trimming and J lost 7 bases, with 23 bases between them. CDR1 and CDR2 from the germline V gene are SGHNT and YENEEA. The CDR3 is 17 residues long. The CDR3 spells CASSLLDRRKEPIGYTF. The CDR3 DNA reads as TGTGCCAGCAGCTTACTCGACAGGCGAAAAGAACCAATTGGCTACACCTTC. The full variable domain, rest sourced from reference TRBV11-3 and TRBJ1-2, is EAGVVQSPRYKIIEKKQPVAFWCNPISGHNTLYWYLQNLGQGPELLIRYENEEAVDDSQLPKDRFSAERLKGVDSTLKIQPAELGDSAVYLCASSLLDRRKEPIGYTFGSGTRLTVV.

This clonotype came up a few times. V usage is TRBV12-3 or TRBV12-4 and J usage is TRBJ2-7; 7 bases agree with TRBD1. V trimming: 7 bases; J trimming: 3 bases; junction bases outside the gene matches: 9. There are 14 residues in the CDR3. CDR3 sequence: CASTKQGTFYEQYF. As DNA, the CDR3 is TGTGCCAGCACCAAACAGGGGACCTTCTACGAGCAGTACTTC.

This clonotype showed up many times. The chain links TRBV12-3 or TRBV12-4 to TRBJ1-1, with TRBD1 as a possible D gene (6 bases). The CDR3 consists of 15 residues. Trimming cost V 3 bases and J 5 bases, with 16 bases left between them. CDR3: CASSFRRGRDTEAFF. In DNA, the CDR3 is TGTGCCAGCAGTTTTCGTAGGGGGAGGGATACTGAAGCTTTCTTT.

V gene TRBV12-3 or TRBV12-4 combines with J gene TRBJ1-2; TRBD1 might be the D (5 bases). Trimming stripped 3 bases from V and 7 bases from J, with 12 bases between. This CDR3 has 13 residues. CDR3 sequence (DNA): TGTGCCAGCAGTTTGGAAGGGACGGTTGGCTACACCTTC. This encodes CASSLEGTVGYTF.

There are a few counts of this clonotype. This chain links TRBV4-1 with TRBJ1-5, with D possibly matching TRBD1 (5 bases). CDR3 length: 16 residues. V was clipped by 4 bases and J by 5 bases, with 18 bases between them. The germline gives CDR1 MGHRA, CDR2 YSYEKL. As DNA, the CDR3 is TGCGCCAGCAGCCCAGTCATGGCAGGGTTCGATCAGCCCCAGCATTTT. It translates to CASSPVMAGFDQPQHF.

The J gene is TRBJ2-2, the V gene TRBV7-2, with 14 bases aligning to TRBD2. The CDR3 runs 17 residues. CDR1 and CDR2 (germline): SGHTA, FQGNSA. With 6 bases clipped from V and 6 bases from J, the junction kept 9 bases outside the gene matches. The DNA for the CDR3 is TGTGCCAGCAGGTCTCCTAGGACTAGCGGGAGGTCCGGGGAGCTGTTTTTT. Translation gives CASRSPRTSGRSGELFF.

J is TRBJ2-7 and V is TRBV3-1; weak D call: TRBD1 (5 bases). This CDR3 contains 13 residues. Germline-derived CDR1 and CDR2 are LGHDT and YNNKEL (reference sequence). V lost 2 bases and J 5 bases, leaving 10 bases between the germline ends. For the CDR3, the DNA is TGTGCCAGCAGCCAATCAGGGTTCCACGAGCAGTACTTC. Residues: CASSQSGFHEQYF.

This clonotype turned up a few times. This chain connects TRBV12-3 or TRBV12-4 to TRBJ1-4; 8 bases align to TRBD1. The CDR3 totals 14 residues. V shed 2 bases, J shed 8 bases, and the junction held 4 bases outside the gene matches. Here the CDR3 DNA reads TGTGCCAGCAGTTTACAGGGGGCGCGGGAAAAACTGTTTTTT. Translation gives CASSLQGAREKLFF.

This clonotype was counted between two and nine times. The J gene is TRBJ2-3, the V gene TRBV3-1, with TRBD1 as a possible D gene (5 bases). Trimming shortened V by 2 bases and J by 0 bases, and 12 bases separated the two germline ends. Germline CDR1 and CDR2: LGHDT and YNNKEL (reference sequence). There are 16 residues in the CDR3. The CDR3 sequence: CASSQSRGGSTDTQYF. CDR3 bases: TGTGCCAGCAGCCAATCTAGGGGCGGTAGCACAGATACGCAGTATTTT.

This clonotype was detected only a few times. The V gene is TRBV20-1, the J gene TRBJ2-3; 8 nucleotides agree with TRBD1. The CDR3 covers 13 residues. Germline V gene data show CDR1 as DFQATT and CDR2 as SNEGSKA (reference sequence). J was trimmed by 3 bases and V by 2 bases; bases with no gene match: 1. The CDR3 nucleotides are TGCAGTGCTAGACAGGGGGCAACAGATACGCAGTATTTT. Its translation is CSARQGATDTQYF.

The gene calls are TRBV6-5 and TRBJ2-7, with 7 bases fitting TRBD1. The V and J ends lost 4 bases and 5 bases, in that order; junction bases with no gene match: 14. Germline V lookup: CDR1 MNHEY, CDR2 SVGAGI. The CDR3 extends over 16 amino acids. The CDR3 DNA reads TGTGCCAGCAGTTCGGGACAGACCGCCATTCGGGACGAGCAGTACTTC. Translated, it gives CASSSGQTAIRDEQYF.

This clonotype was observed a few times. The chain's CDR3 is CASSQRQGPFSYNEQFF. In nucleotides, the CDR3 is TGTGCCAGCAGCCAGCGACAGGGGCCCTTCTCCTACAATGAGCAGTTCTTC. This rearrangement joins TRBV3-1 to TRBJ2-1, with 8 bases aligning to TRBD1. CDR3 length: 17 amino acids. V shed 3 bases, J shed 0 bases, and the junction held 7 bases outside the gene matches. Per germline, CDR1 LGHDT and CDR2 YNNKEL (reference sequence).

V is TRBV5-1 and J is TRBJ2-3; D call uncertain. Germline values: CDR1 SGHRS, CDR2 YFSETQ. The V and J ends lost 0 bases and 3 bases respectively, with 8 bases between them. The length of the CDR3 is 14 residues. The chain's CDR3 is CASSLERITDTQYF. In DNA form, the CDR3 reads TGCGCCAGCAGCTTGGAAAGGATTACAGATACGCAGTATTTT.

This clonotype has at least ten counts. V gene TRBV24-1 combines with J gene TRBJ1-2; a possible D gene is TRBD1 (5 bases). The CDR3 has 14 residues. Germline V gene lookup returns CDR1 KGHDR and CDR2 SFDVKD. Deletions cut 4 bases from V and 2 bases from J, with 10 bases between. CDR3: CATSDPGRNYGYTF. The CDR3 coding sequence is TGTGCCACCAGTGACCCGGGACGGAACTATGGCTACACCTTC.

The rearrangement joins TRBV12-5 to TRBJ2-3; no clear D gene. The CDR3 loop spans 15 amino acids. V dropped 7 bases and J dropped 4 bases, with 18 bases sitting between them. Germline CDR1 LGHNT, CDR2 FRNRAP. CDR3 region: CASDPPEGYADTQYF. Here the CDR3 DNA reads TGTGCTAGTGATCCCCCCGAAGGGTACGCAGATACGCAGTATTTT.

There are a few counts of this clonotype. The V gene is TRBV15, the J gene TRBJ1-1, with D uncertain. Trimming removed 3 bases at V and 4 bases at J, with 9 bases between. Germline-derived CDR1 and CDR2 are LNHNV and YYDKDF (reference sequence). The CDR3 runs to 13 residues. In DNA, the CDR3 is TGTGCCACCAGCAGTGGCCGTTTCACTGAAGCTTTCTTT. Translation gives CATSSGRFTEAFF.

This clonotype was counted at least ten times. This chain joins TRBV12-3 or TRBV12-4 and TRBJ2-1; no clear D. V lost 2 bases to trimming and J lost 9 bases, with 5 bases between them. This CDR3 comprises 11 residues. The DNA of the CDR3 is TGTGCCAGCAGTTTAACCCCTGAGCAGTTCTTC. As protein: CASSLTPEQFF.

V is TRBV6-1 and J is TRBJ2-7; perhaps TRBD1 as D (5 bases). CDR1 is MNHNS, CDR2 SASEGT, per germline. The germline V and J ends were trimmed by 6 bases and 3 bases, with 12 bases remaining between them. The CDR3 has 13 amino acids. The CDR3 DNA reads TGTGCCAGCAGAACATCCAGGGACTACGAGCAGTACTTC. It encodes CASRTSRDYEQYF.

This clonotype has a handful of counts. The chain combines TRBV12-3 or TRBV12-4 with TRBJ1-1, with a tentative D call TRBD1 (5 bases). CDR3 length: 13 residues. Trimming stripped 8 bases from V and 11 bases from J, with 21 bases between. The CDR3 nucleotides are TGTGCCAGCTCACCTGGGGGGGTGAGGAGGGCTTTCTTT. This encodes CASSPGGVRRAFF.

The chain is built from TRBV12-3 or TRBV12-4 and TRBJ1-2; D gene unclear. Trimming cost V 1 base and J 7 bases, with 7 bases left between them. The CDR3 totals 12 residues. CDR3 amino acids: CASSLVGPGYTF. The CDR3 region has the DNA TGTGCCAGCAGTTTAGTAGGGCCTGGCTACACCTTC.

The CDR3: CSVKATGEPHYEQYF. In DNA, the CDR3 is TGCAGCGTCAAGGCCACAGGGGAGCCACACTACGAGCAGTACTTC. This chain connects TRBV29-1 to TRBJ2-7, with TRBD1 matching over 7 bases. V was clipped by 6 bases and J by 3 bases; unmatched bases: 14. The CDR3 spans 15 residues. CDR1 SQVTM and CDR2 ANQGSEA come from the germline V gene.

The CDR3 loop is CASSSPGRKAGGTYNEQFF. The CDR3 DNA reads as TGTGCCAGCAGCTCGCCGGGCCGTAAAGCGGGAGGGACCTACAATGAGCAGTTCTTC. V usage is TRBV11-2 and J usage is TRBJ2-1; TRBD2 agrees at 10 bases. Looked up from germline, CDR1 is SGHAT and CDR2 is FQNNGV. Germline trimming cut 4 bases from V and 2 bases from J; bases unmatched to any gene: 14. The CDR3 is 19 residues long.

This chain joins TRBV4-1 and TRBJ2-1; D gene unclear. V was pared by 1 base and J by 2 bases, with 12 bases between. Germline V CDR1 and CDR2: MGHRA, YSYEKL. CDR3 size: 16 residues. CDR3 loop: CASSQAPSRPYNEQFF. The DNA for the CDR3 is TGCGCCAGCAGCCAAGCGCCCAGCAGACCCTACAATGAGCAGTTCTTC.

This chain uses TRBV7-9 with TRBJ2-7, with 8 bases fitting TRBD1. CDR1 is SEHNR, CDR2 FQNEAQ, per germline (reference sequence). This CDR3 spans 17 amino acids. The V segment lost 4 bases and the J segment 6 bases; nucleotides outside the gene matches: 17. CDR3 region: CASSSGMDRAIVAEQYF. The CDR3 DNA sequence: TGTGCCAGCAGCTCGGGGATGGACAGGGCCATCGTAGCCGAGCAGTACTTC.

This clonotype has only a few counts. The rearrangement uses TRBV29-1 and TRBJ2-1; 7 bases map to TRBD1. There are 11 residues in the CDR3. Germline V gene sequence: CDR1 SQVTM, CDR2 ANQGSEA. J gave up 9 bases and V 4 bases, and 3 bases lay outside the gene matches. Written as DNA, the CDR3 is TGCAGCGTTGCAGGGGACAGTGAGCAGTTCTTC. It yields the protein CSVAGDSEQFF.